This TCR beta chain was documented in a study of T cells in narcolepsy (dated by TCRdb to between 2018 and 2020). Study-level background: Patients with narcolepsy type 1 or type 2 (NT1, NT2) and healthy control donors were enrolled in the study. The study sought autoreactive T cells targeting hypocretin neuron self-antigens (hypocretin, TRIB2) in narcolepsy patients, using TCR Vbeta sequencing to track clonotypes in blood and CSF.

Concerning this clone: Its antigen is unknown. No quality values exist for individual bases; no much larger clone is one base distant.

Library generation was performed with the immunoSEQ multiplex PCR assay. TCRdb provides this immuneACCESS table in a form limited to in-frame rearrangements. Some clones are lacking; in checked studies, under half of them reflect an unresolved V gene, and why the rest are absent is not known. The sample includes over 30,000 clones, with around 90% observed a single time. The top ten hold over 0.8% of the sample. Summary of the overall study and its limitations: No sequences matching autoreactive T cell clones were contained in some blood memory CD4+ repertoires from patients and controls. Patients and controls had comparable numbers of sequenced blood memory CD4+ clonotypes, averaging about 39,494 and 33,354, respectively. Plots that compared CSF and blood CD4+ T cell clonotypes from the same patient highlighted HCRT-specific and TRIB2-specific autoreactive clonotypes. Autoreactive clonotypes were reported to be detected serially in the blood of the same patients and of different patients, but not in the blood of healthy controls.

For TCR Vbeta sequencing, memory CD4+ T cells were sorted ex vivo from the peripheral blood of narcolepsy patients and healthy controls. The TCR comes from a human donor with narcolepsy. Material: CD45RA- memory CD4+ T cells from PBMCs. The meaning of the sample's cell subset or site label: memory T cells sorted ex vivo from peripheral blood.

The sequence in DNA is TGTGCCAGCAGCCCCGGACTAGCAGGAACGCAGTATTTT. This gives the protein CASSPGLAGTQYF. The chain is made from TRBV7-3 and TRBJ2-3; 8 nucleotides in the junction match TRBD2. Based on the germline V gene, the CDR1 and CDR2 sequences are SGHTA and FQGTGA. Including cysteine and phenylalanine, the CDR3 has 13 amino acids. Of all the DNA, just the CDR3 is kept, 39 bases in frame from base 1. Clipping removes 5 bases from V and 9 bases from J, with 7 as the unmatched junction base count.